These T cell receptor beta chains were read from a single sample in a study of post-analysis software for immune sequencing data. TCRdb fed the PCR reads into MiXCR, producing one record per CDR3 protein. The sample carries 380,000 or so distinct CDR3 sequences, less than 35% recorded once. The sample was blood. Source of these receptors: a girl between 5 and 17 years old with multiple sclerosis. CDR3s include the opening cysteine and the closing phenylalanine or tryptophan. Fields, in order: D gene, J gene, V gene, clone size, CDR3 protein, CDR3 DNA. D genes are given only for firm matches. A clone size is listed for some rows: how often the clone was seen (once, few, many), or a class if it is expanded.

d_call: NA; j_call: TRBJ1-6; v_call: TRBV7-3; clone_size: few; cdr3_aa: CASSLSGIGSPLHF; cdr3_nt: TGTGCCAGCAGCTTAAGCGGGATAGGATCACCCCTCCACTTT
d_call: TRBD1; j_call: TRBJ2-1; v_call: TRBV29-1; clone_size: many; cdr3_aa: CSVDNRWGQGSASEQFF; cdr3_nt: TGCAGCGTCGACAACCGGTGGGGACAGGGTTCCGCAAGTGAGCAGTTCTTC
d_call: TRBD2; j_call: TRBJ2-1; v_call: TRBV10-3; clone_size: NA; cdr3_aa: CAITRWPSGVSTIGLDEQFF; cdr3_nt: TGTGCCATCACCCGATGGCCTAGCGGGGTATCTACAATTGGTTTGGATGAGCAGTTCTTC
d_call: NA; j_call: TRBJ1-5; v_call: TRBV12-3/TRBV12-4; clone_size: few; cdr3_aa: CASSLTGVGQPQHF; cdr3_nt: TGTGCCAGCAGTTTAACTGGGGTAGGTCAGCCCCAGCATTTT
d_call: NA; j_call: TRBJ2-7; v_call: TRBV12-3/TRBV12-4; clone_size: few; cdr3_aa: CASSYETVSGEQYF; cdr3_nt: TGTGCCAGCAGTTATGAGACAGTTTCAGGCGAGCAGTACTTC
d_call: NA; j_call: TRBJ2-7; v_call: TRBV5-1; clone_size: few; cdr3_aa: CASSFQGGVTYEQYF; cdr3_nt: TGCGCCAGCAGCTTCCAGGGGGGGGTCACCTACGAGCAGTACTTC
d_call: NA; j_call: TRBJ1-1; v_call: TRBV9; clone_size: NA; cdr3_aa: CASSPLLTNTEAFF; cdr3_nt: TGTGCCAGCAGCCCCCTGTTAACGAACACTGAAGCTTTCTTT
d_call: NA; j_call: TRBJ2-7; v_call: TRBV3-1; clone_size: few; cdr3_aa: CASSQESLVPYEQYF; cdr3_nt: TGTGCCAGCAGCCAAGAATCCCTAGTCCCCTACGAGCAGTACTTC
d_call: NA; j_call: TRBJ1-5; v_call: TRBV6-5; clone_size: NA; cdr3_aa: CASSHTHSFQPQHF; cdr3_nt: TGTGCCAGCAGTCATACCCACTCATTTCAGCCCCAGCATTTT
d_call: NA; j_call: TRBJ2-5; v_call: TRBV7-9; clone_size: few; cdr3_aa: CASSLQGTVQETQYF; cdr3_nt: TGTGCCAGCAGCTTACAGGGGACCGTCCAAGAGACCCAGTACTTC
d_call: TRBD1; j_call: TRBJ2-3; v_call: TRBV7-9; clone_size: few; cdr3_aa: CASTPGTGMTDTQYF; cdr3_nt: TGTGCCAGCACCCCCGGGACAGGGATGACAGATACGCAGTATTTT
d_call: NA; j_call: TRBJ2-5; v_call: TRBV12-3/TRBV12-4; clone_size: few; cdr3_aa: CASSAGAQTQYF; cdr3_nt: TGTGCCAGCTCGGCGGGGGCGCAGACCCAGTACTTC
d_call: TRBD2; j_call: TRBJ2-7; v_call: TRBV10-3; clone_size: few; cdr3_aa: CAVSESRASGGPYEQYF; cdr3_nt: TGTGCCGTCAGTGAGTCGAGGGCTAGCGGGGGGCCCTACGAGCAGTACTTC
d_call: TRBD2; j_call: TRBJ2-7; v_call: TRBV20-1; clone_size: many; cdr3_aa: CSARGTINSYEQYF; cdr3_nt: TGCAGTGCTCGAGGGACTATTAACTCCTACGAGCAGTACTTC